The 17 T cell receptor beta chains below all came from one sample that was sequenced in a study of blood T cell repertoires in COVID-19. The data were produced by immunoSEQ multiplex PCR, yet TCRdb's version contains in-frame clones alone and is incomplete. The profile shows some 200,000 clones, approximately 86% of them singletons. The sequenced sample consisted of PBMCs or T cells enriched from blood (not recorded which). The receptors stem from a man between 18 and 35 years old with acute COVID-19.

The chain combines TRBV9 with TRBJ1-2; maybe TRBD1 (5 bases). Germline V CDR1 and CDR2: SGDLS, YYNGEE. The CDR3 length is 15 residues. Trimming pared 0 bases from V and 4 bases from J, leaving 13 bases between. The CDR3 loop reads CASSVDAGGGYGYTF. Written as DNA, the CDR3 is TGTGCCAGCAGCGTAGATGCGGGGGGGGGCTATGGCTACACCTTC.

This clone has just one count. J is TRBJ1-1 and V is TRBV4-1; D is ambiguous. V lost 1 base, J lost 4 bases, and 19 bases lay in between. This CDR3 is built from 17 residues. Germline V lookup: CDR1 MGHRA, CDR2 YSYEKL. CDR3 coding DNA: TGCGCCAGCAGCCAAGTTCCTATCCCGGGTCTAACCACTGAAGCTTTCTTT. Its protein is CASSQVPIPGLTTEAFF.

J is TRBJ1-2 and V is TRBV14, with 9 bases fitting TRBD1. Germline-derived CDR1 and CDR2 are SGHDN and FVKESK. The V gene end was trimmed by 1 base and the J gene end by 5 bases; junction bases not matched to a gene: 8. The CDR3 has 16 residues. The CDR3 loop is CASSQVRTGATYGYTF. The CDR3 DNA sequence: TGTGCCAGCAGCCAAGTCAGGACAGGGGCTACTTATGGCTACACCTTC. The full variable domain, rest sourced from reference TRBV14 and TRBJ1-2, is EAGVTQFPSHSVIEKGQTVTLRCDPISGHDNLYWYRRVMGKEIKFLLHFVKESKQDESGMPNNRFLAERTGGTYSTLKVQPAELEDSGVYFCASSQVRTGATYGYTFGSGTRLTVV.

V gene TRBV2 combines with J gene TRBJ1-5, with 10 nucleotides matching TRBD1. The CDR3 totals 14 residues. From germline, CDR1 is SNHLY and CDR2 FYNNEI. J gave up 5 bases and V 6 bases, and 4 bases lay outside the gene matches. The CDR3 DNA follows: TGTGCCAGCAGCGGGGGACAGGGGTATCAGCCCCAGCATTTT. Translating it yields CASSGGQGYQPQHF.

This clone appeared many times. J is TRBJ1-6 and V is TRBV4-3; no definite D call. V shed 5 bases and J shed 8 bases, with 10 bases lying between them. This CDR3 is built from 13 residues. Germline V gene sequence: CDR1 LGHNA, CDR2 YSLEER. CDR3 nucleotide sequence: TGCGCCAGCAGCGAGATAGAGGATTCACCCCTCCACTTT. Amino acid sequence: CASSEIEDSPLHF.

This rearrangement joins TRBV9 to TRBJ2-7, with 9 bases lining up with TRBD1. Germline lookup yields CDR1 SGDLS and CDR2 YYNGEE. CDR3 length: 15 residues. Trimming at V came to 0 bases and at J to 1 base, leaving 2 bases not matched to a gene. The CDR3: CASSVGGTGSYEQYF. The DNA of the CDR3 is TGTGCCAGCAGCGTAGGGGGGACAGGGTCCTACGAGCAGTACTTC.

This chain connects TRBV6-2 or TRBV6-3 to TRBJ1-5; tentative D call: TRBD1 (6 bases). CDR1 and CDR2 (germline): MNHEY, SVGEGT. The CDR3 contains 18 residues. V was clipped by 2 bases and J by 0 bases, with 17 bases between them. The CDR3, as DNA: TGTGCCAGCAGTTACGCACGGGGACAACTGATTAGCAATCAGCCCCAGCATTTT. Translating gives CASSYARGQLISNQPQHF.

This chain joins TRBV5-1 and TRBJ1-1; D possibly corresponds to TRBD1 (5 bases). The germline gives CDR1 SGHRS, CDR2 YFSETQ. There are 14 residues in the CDR3. The ends were cut back, 4 bases at V and 4 bases at J, with 14 bases in the middle. The CDR3 is CASSSDAGPTEAFF. The CDR3 DNA follows: TGCGCCAGCAGCAGCGATGCAGGGCCCACTGAAGCTTTCTTT.

The rearrangement uses TRBV7-9 and TRBJ2-3; 7 bases fit TRBD1. This CDR3 has 13 residues. Germline CDR1 SEHNR, CDR2 FQNEAQ (reference sequence). V dropped 5 bases and J dropped 7; count of bases not matched to a gene: 6. CDR3 DNA: TGTGCCAGCAGCCCGGGACAGTTAAATACGCAGTATTTT. Encoded protein: CASSPGQLNTQYF.

This clone has only a few counts. J is TRBJ2-2 and V is TRBV4-2, with 8 bases aligning to TRBD2. Germline loops: CDR1 LGHNA, CDR2 YNFKEQ. This CDR3 is built from 17 residues. V lost 0 bases and J lost 2; bases outside the gene matches: 5. DNA for the CDR3: TGTGCCAGCAGCCAAGATCCGGGACTAGTAAACACCGGGGAGCTGTTTTTT. This translates into CASSQDPGLVNTGELFF.

In its sample, this clone was seen a few times. The V and J genes are TRBV27 and TRBJ2-3; D is uncertain. Germline loops: CDR1 MNHEY, CDR2 SMNVEV (reference sequence). This CDR3 region has 13 residues. Trimming took off 4 bases at V and 6 bases at J, with 11 bases between the two ends. The CDR3 nucleotides are TGTGCCAGCAGTTATCCAATGGGCGATACGCAGTATTTT. This translates into CASSYPMGDTQYF.

This rearrangement joins TRBV19 to TRBJ2-7, with a tentative D call TRBD2 (5 bases). Germline-derived CDR1 and CDR2 are LNHDA and SQIVND (reference sequence). This CDR3 contains 15 residues. V was pared by 1 base and J by 2 bases, with 12 bases between. The CDR3 coding sequence is TGTGCCAGTAGTATAGTGGCGGGTCGAACCTACGAGCAGTACTTC. Its protein product is CASSIVAGRTYEQYF.

The chain joins TRBV6-5 to TRBJ2-7; 8 bases fit TRBD2. The V and J ends lost 6 bases and 5 bases, in that order; junction bases with no gene match: 12. CDR3 size: 15 residues. The germline gives CDR1 MNHEY, CDR2 SVGAGI. The DNA for the CDR3 is TGTGCCAGCAGCCCGAGCGGGAGTCCCCCTAACGAGCAGTACTTC. This translates into CASSPSGSPPNEQYF.

The chain recombines TRBV11-2 with TRBJ2-7, with 7 bases identical to TRBD1. The germline gives CDR1 SGHAT, CDR2 FQNNGV. This CDR3 is built from 15 residues. V trimming: 4 bases; J trimming: 2 bases; junction bases outside the gene matches: 8. CDR3 sequence: CASSSPRDSPYEQYF. The CDR3 DNA reads TGTGCCAGCAGCTCCCCCCGGGACAGTCCCTACGAGCAGTACTTC.

The J gene is TRBJ2-2, the V gene TRBV5-4; 10 bases match TRBD1. The CDR3 has 14 residues. Germline assignment: CDR1 SGHNT and CDR2 YYREEE (reference sequence). With 4 bases clipped from V and 6 bases from J, the junction kept 3 bases outside the gene matches. CDR3 sequence: CASSGTGDPGELFF. The CDR3 nucleotides read TGTGCCAGCAGCGGGACAGGGGATCCCGGGGAGCTGTTTTTT.

The chain uses TRBV5-1 and TRBJ2-2; weak D call: TRBD2 (6 bases). Germline loops: CDR1 SGHRS, CDR2 YFSETQ. This CDR3 region has 15 residues. V gave up 4 bases and J gave up 0 bases, with 10 bases separating them. The CDR3: CASSGGSANTGELFF. Written as DNA, the CDR3 is TGCGCCAGCAGCGGGGGGAGCGCGAACACCGGGGAGCTGTTTTTT.

V and J are TRBV7-3 and TRBJ2-3, with D hard to call. Trimming removed 5 bases from V and 0 bases from J, with 6 bases in between. In germline, CDR1 is SGHTA, CDR2 FQGTGA. This CDR3 contains 13 residues. CDR3 loop: CASSRVSTDTQYF. As DNA, the CDR3 is TGTGCCAGCAGCCGCGTGAGCACAGATACGCAGTATTTT. The whole variable domain, filled in from reference TRBV7-3 and TRBJ2-3, reads GAGVSQTPSNKVTEKGKYVELRCDPISGHTALYWYRQSLGQGPEFLIYFQGTGAADDSGLPNDRFFAVRPEGSVSTLKIQRTERGDSAVYLCASSRVSTDTQYFGPGTRLTVL.